One sample yielded the 2 T cell receptor beta chains listed below, sequenced in a study of CD8+CD57+ T cells in acquired aplastic anemia (dated by TCRdb to 2016 to 2018). Sequencer: Illumina HiSeq 2000. Profiling of TCR beta VDJ combinations and CDR3 sequences used genomic DNA as the template. TCRdb trimmed the raw reads at Q25, called clones with MiXCR and kept productive beta chains. Each entry is one CDR3 protein sequence, shown with its most common DNA and genes. This sample has 150,000 to 200,000 distinct CDR3 sequences in its table, and approximately 48% of those were observed once. More than 1.5% of the sample is in the top ten clones. Flow cytometry had shown CD8+CD57+ cell expansion in the patients selected for sequencing. Sequenced: sorted CD4+, CD8+, or CD8+CD57+ T cells (not recorded which) from PBMCs. The source of these receptors is a human donor with aplastic anemia.

This rearrangement joins TRBV15 to TRBJ2-5; D not certain. This CDR3 region has 15 residues. Deletions cut 6 bases from V and 5 bases from J, with 19 bases between. The germline V gene encodes CDR1 LNHNV and CDR2 YYDKDF (reference sequence). CDR3 nucleotide sequence: TGTGCCACCAGAGTCCACGGCCAGCAGTCTGAGACCCAGTACTTC. It specifies CATRVHGQQSETQYF. Based on the CDR3 plus reference TRBV15 and TRBJ2-5, the full variable domain is DAMVIQNPRYQVTQFGKPVTLSCSQTLNHNVMYWYQQKSSQAPKLLFHYYDKDFNNEADTPDNFQSRRPNTSFCFLDIRSPGLGDTAMYLCATRVHGQQSETQYFGPGTRLLVL.

This clonotype was detected ten times or more. V usage is TRBV5-1 and J usage is TRBJ2-7; either TRBD1 or TRBD2 may fit D (6 bases each). Between the trimmed V and J ends, which lost 0 bases and 3 bases, there was a span of 13 bases. Germline lookup yields CDR1 SGHRS and CDR2 YFSETQ. The CDR3 has 15 amino acids. CDR3 nucleotide sequence: TGCGCCAGCAGCTTGGCCGGGGGCGCAATCTACGAGCAGTACTTC. Protein sequence: CASSLAGGAIYEQYF.